This TCR beta chain came from a study of T cell repertoires in cytomegalovirus infection (dated by TCRdb to about 2019). For the study in its entirety: Recently identified HLA-C-restricted CMV epitopes, whose presentation resists viral immunomodulation, were targeted by peptide stimulations together with well-studied HLA-B-restricted epitopes. Donor HLA type was relevant to the analysis, because carriage of CMV infection together with the matching HLA type was indicated by public TCR beta signatures.

In the case of this clonotype: Which antigen it targets is not known. One junction end does not reproduce the germline sequence, and a read error may be involved.

Taken from the germline V gene, the CDR1 and CDR2 loops are SNHLY and FYNNEI. The CDR3, cysteine through phenylalanine, is 14 amino acids long. Of all the DNA, just the CDR3 is kept, 42 bases in frame from base 1. This specimen's treatment or condition label, interpreted: in vitro stimulation with specific CMV peptide epitopes to enrich CMV-specific T cells. TCRdb shows the sequencer as Illumina HiSeq 1500. TCRdb cleaned the public reads at Q25 with fastp, built clones with MiXCR and kept in-frame beta chains. Here each entry gathers all rows of one CDR3 protein and keeps the most common genes and DNA. This sample lists about 83,000 distinct CDR3 sequences; 40% to 50% were detected once. The ten largest account for approximately 93% of the sample. On the study overall, not on this receptor specifically: Carriers of CMV infection plus the relevant HLA type were discriminated by the cumulative frequency of public TCR beta family members in the study cohort and in an independent 352-donor cohort. The ex vivo response was dominated by HLA-C-restricted CMV-specific TCR beta clonotypes, and the single most frequent clonotype in two of eight donors was supplied by these HLA-C-restricted clonotypes.

The rearranged segments are TRBV2 and TRBJ2-7; TRBD1 is a weak D gene call, 6 bases matching. This receptor was obtained from a human donor in good health (CMV status not recorded). Some clones in this sample may be carry-over from other donors' samples. Sequencing was performed on CD8+ T cells from cultured PBMCs, taken from culture after CMV antigen stimulation. This receptor carries the CDR3 CDSTFGQITYEQYF. The DNA sequence reads TGTGACAGCACCTTCGGACAGATTACCTACGAGCAGTACTTC.